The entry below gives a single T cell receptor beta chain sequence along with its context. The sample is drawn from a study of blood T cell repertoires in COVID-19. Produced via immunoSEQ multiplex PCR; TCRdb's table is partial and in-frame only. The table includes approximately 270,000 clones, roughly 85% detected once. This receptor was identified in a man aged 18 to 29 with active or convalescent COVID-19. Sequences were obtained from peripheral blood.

CDR3 residues: CASSSSRVAETQYF. CDR3 coding DNA: TGTGCCAGCAGCTCCTCCAGGGTGGCAGAGACCCAGTACTTC. V usage is TRBV6-6 and J usage is TRBJ2-5; tentative D call: TRBD1 (5 bases). Germline CDR1 reads MNHNY; CDR2 reads SVGAGI (reference sequence). V was cut by 6 bases and J by 4 bases, with 15 bases left in between. CDR3 length: 14 amino acids.